The 9 T cell receptor beta chains given below trace back to one sample, sequenced in a study of blood T cells in healthy people across ages. With a J-beta primer mix and a sample-barcoded 5' primer, a second PCR ran roughly 6 to 11 cycles. TCRdb passed the 5' RACE reads through MiXCR, listing each CDR3 protein once. Among approximately 1,100,000 distinct CDR3 sequences listed, over 35% were seen once. The sequenced material came from blood. The receptors stem from a woman aged 55-70 years in good health.

The genes are TRBV20-1 and TRBJ2-1, with 12 bases fitting TRBD2. CDR3 length: 16 amino acids. Germline V CDR1 and CDR2: DFQATT, SNEGSKA (reference sequence). The V gene end was trimmed by 1 base and the J gene end by 5 bases; junction bases not matched to a gene: 6. The CDR3 region is CSARAGLAGPNNEQFF. The CDR3 region has the DNA TGCAGTGCTAGAGCTGGACTAGCGGGACCAAACAATGAGCAGTTCTTC.

The chain couples TRBV7-9 to TRBJ1-2, with D maybe TRBD1 (6 bases). The CDR3 is made up of 14 amino acids. The V and J ends lost 5 bases and 6 bases respectively, with 16 bases between them. CDR1 is SEHNR, CDR2 FQNEAQ, per germline (reference sequence). As DNA, the CDR3 is TGTGCCAGCAGCCATAAGGGGGGCTCCGATGGCTACACCTTC. Translating gives CASSHKGGSDGYTF.

This clonotype was observed a few times. V and J are TRBV2 and TRBJ2-1; 11 positions agree with TRBD2. This CDR3 has 17 residues. The germline V gene encodes CDR1 SNHLY and CDR2 FYNNEI. Unmatched junction bases numbered 7, after V lost 5 bases and J lost 1 base. DNA for the CDR3: TGTGCCAGCAGTCCCACCATAGCGGGAGGGTCCTACAATGAGCAGTTCTTC. Its translation: CASSPTIAGGSYNEQFF.

V usage is TRBV9 and J usage is TRBJ2-3; 7 bases line up with TRBD2. Germline trimming cut 4 bases from V and 2 bases from J; bases unmatched to any gene: 4. The CDR3 is made up of 14 amino acids. The V gene's germline CDR1 is SGDLS and CDR2 YYNGEE. This CDR3 is CASSFRLATDTQYF. CDR3 DNA: TGTGCCAGCAGCTTTAGACTAGCCACAGATACGCAGTATTTT.

The CDR3 is CASSLRTSGRAGDTQYF. Written as DNA, the CDR3 is TGTGCCAGCAGTTTAAGGACTAGCGGGAGGGCCGGAGATACGCAGTATTTT. This chain joins TRBV12-3 or TRBV12-4 and TRBJ2-3; 15 bases are a match to TRBD2. The trim removed 2 bases at V and 5 bases at J, leaving 5 bases unmatched. The CDR3 is 17 amino acids.

The genes are TRBV14 and TRBJ1-2; 7 bases are a match to TRBD1. Germline CDR1 SGHDN, CDR2 FVKESK. The CDR3 has 16 amino acids. V gave up 0 bases and J gave up 5 bases; unmatched junction bases: 9. CDR3 residues: CASSQDRGTALYGYTF. DNA of the CDR3: TGTGCCAGCAGCCAAGATCGGGGGACAGCCCTGTATGGCTACACCTTC.

The chain links TRBV6-1 to TRBJ2-3, with 13 bases fitting TRBD2. With 6 bases clipped from V and 3 bases from J, the junction kept 15 bases outside the gene matches. The CDR3 length is 19 residues. CDR1 is MNHNS, CDR2 SASEGT, per germline. The CDR3 region is CASSAWGTSGTKGTDTQYF. Here the CDR3 DNA reads TGTGCCAGCAGCGCGTGGGGGACTAGCGGGACGAAAGGGACAGATACGCAGTATTTT.

The chain is built from TRBV27 and TRBJ2-5, with D tentatively TRBD1 or TRBD2 (5 bases each). The J call may not be correct, given that the DNA end is closer to TRBJ2-7. Germline-derived CDR1 and CDR2 are MNHEY and SMNVEV (reference sequence). The CDR3 has 14 amino acids. The CDR3 here is CASSVWVGEHEQYF. The CDR3 coding sequence is TGTGCCAGCAGTGTATGGGTAGGGGAGCACGAGCAGTACTTC.

The sample holds a few counts of this clonotype. This chain joins TRBV11-2 and TRBJ2-3; 9 bases fit TRBD1. V was pared by 0 bases and J by 5 bases, with 3 bases of the junction left unmatched. The CDR3 runs 15 residues. Germline values: CDR1 SGHAT, CDR2 FQNNGV. This chain's CDR3 is CASSLDGQGQDTQYF. The CDR3, as DNA: TGTGCCAGCAGCTTAGATGGACAGGGGCAAGATACGCAGTATTTT.